Below, 21 T cell receptor beta chains from the same sample are listed, as sequenced in a study of blood T cell repertoires in COVID-19 (dated by TCRdb to about 2020). Library preparation used the immunoSEQ multiplex PCR assay. Here the immuneACCESS table is served through TCRdb, limited to in-frame sequences with V and J called. Missing clones are a known gap in these copies; in checked studies unresolved V genes cover under half, and the rest lacks a known reason. This sample is represented by 250,000 to 300,000 clones; 70% to 90% of them were singletons. The biggest ten clones account for 0.99% of the sample. The sample comprised peripheral blood. The receptors come from a woman between 40 and 55 years old who had recovered from COVID-19.

This clone was detected once. The chain is built from TRBV27 and TRBJ2-1; tentatively, D is TRBD1 (7 bases). CDR3 length: 17 residues. V lost 6 bases and J lost 4, with 22 bases in between. Germline CDR1 MNHEY, CDR2 SMNVEV (reference sequence). The CDR3 protein is CASSPPRGLARYNEQFF. CDR3 DNA sequence: TGTGCCAGCAGCCCGCCGAGGGGGCTAGCGAGATACAATGAGCAGTTCTTC.

The CDR3 coding sequence is TGTGCCTGGAGTTGGTGGGACTCAGATCAGCCCCAGCATTTT. Translating it yields CAWSWWDSDQPQHF. The chain is built from TRBV30 and TRBJ1-5; D is possibly TRBD1 (5 bases). V was clipped by 2 bases and J by 5 bases, with 13 bases between them. The CDR3 runs 14 residues. Germline-derived CDR1 and CDR2 are GTSNPN and SVGIG (reference sequence).

This clone showed up just once. This sequence joins TRBV11-3 and TRBJ2-3, with 8 bases aligning to TRBD1. J lost 0 bases, V lost 5 bases, and 7 bases had no gene match. The germline V gene encodes CDR1 SGHNT and CDR2 YENEEA. The CDR3 sequence is 16 residues long. The CDR3 sequence is CASSKTGTGSTDTQYF. The CDR3 DNA reads TGTGCCAGCAGCAAAACCGGGACAGGCAGCACAGATACGCAGTATTTT.

Regarding this clone: No DNA is shown, since the ends of the CDR3 on it are uncertain; the CDR3 is the one TCRdb lists. The chain uses TRBV2 and TRBJ2-1; TRBD1, the table's D call, lacks a check against the DNA. The CDR3 length is 15 residues, termini included. Germline V gives CDR1 SNHLY, CDR2 FYNNEI. CDR3 sequence: CASVGPGQDYNEQFF.

Of note for this clone: Other DNA sequences in this specimen translate into the identical CDR3. The chain links TRBV19 to TRBJ2-1, with 7 bases matching TRBD2. V shed 1 base and J 2 bases; nucleotides not matched to a gene: 5. Germline CDR1 reads LNHDA; CDR2 reads SQIVND (reference sequence). This CDR3 comprises 16 residues. CDR3 coding DNA: TGTGCCAGTAGTATAGGGCTAGCGGCTACCTACAATGAGCAGTTCTTC. The encoded protein is CASSIGLAATYNEQFF.

This sequence joins TRBV5-5 and TRBJ2-2; no firm D call. This CDR3 is built from 15 residues. Germline CDR1 and CDR2: SGHKS and YYEKEE (reference sequence). V dropped 0 bases and J dropped 2 bases, with 8 bases sitting between them. DNA for the CDR3: TGTGCCAGCAGCTTGGTTCTCCTTAACACCGGGGAGCTGTTTTTT. It yields the protein CASSLVLLNTGELFF.

This chain uses TRBV7-9 with TRBJ2-1; 9 nucleotides agree with TRBD2. The CDR3 consists of 17 residues. The V segment lost 2 bases and the J segment 4 bases; nucleotides outside the gene matches: 9. Germline CDR1 and CDR2: SEHNR and FQNEAQ (reference sequence). The CDR3 reads CASSLYRGLAVYNEQFF. The DNA of the CDR3 is TGTGCCAGCAGCTTATATCGGGGACTAGCAGTTTACAATGAGCAGTTCTTC.

This chain uses TRBV2 with TRBJ2-1; 7 nucleotides line up with TRBD2. Per germline, CDR1 SNHLY and CDR2 FYNNEI. This CDR3 is built from 15 residues. The ends lost 6 bases at V and 4 bases at J; junction bases unmatched: 9. CDR3 bases: TGTGCCAGCAGGGCCCCCCGGGGGGAATACAATGAGCAGTTCTTC. Translated: CASRAPRGEYNEQFF.

V and J are TRBV29-1 and TRBJ2-7, with D unresolved. CDR1 is SQVTM, CDR2 ANQGSEA, per germline. The CDR3 loop spans 12 amino acids. V lost 4 bases to trimming and J lost 2 bases, with 9 bases between them. In DNA, the CDR3 is TGCAGCGTTGTTGGAGCCACCTACGAGCAGTACTTC. Translating it yields CSVVGATYEQYF.

This sequence joins TRBV10-3 and TRBJ1-2; D remains ambiguous. The V gene lost 3 bases and the J gene lost 8 bases, with 7 bases spanning the gap. This CDR3 is built from 11 residues. Germline V gene data show CDR1 as ENHRY and CDR2 as SYGVKD. Written as DNA, the CDR3 is TGTGCCATCAGTGATGTGGGCGGCTACACCTTC. This translates into CAISDVGGYTF.

The genes are TRBV24-1 and TRBJ2-1, with a possible D match to TRBD2 (5 bases). Trimming cost V 5 bases and J 9 bases, with 10 bases left between them. The CDR3 is 12 amino acids. CDR1 is KGHDR and CDR2 is SFDVKD in the germline V gene. The CDR3 nucleotides read TGTGCCACCAGTGGAAGCGGTAGTGAGCAGTTCTTC. Its translation: CATSGSGSEQFF.

As concerns this clone: At one of its ends the junction is not consistent with the germline gene, which may arise from a read error. Distinct nucleotide sequences in the sample also encode this CDR3. The chain employs TRBV27 and TRBJ1-2; tentatively, D is TRBD1 (6 bases). The CDR3 sequence is 15 residues long. CDR1 MNHEY and CDR2 SMNVEV come from the germline V gene (reference sequence). This CDR3 reads CASSPWGQGWYGYTF. Here the CDR3 DNA reads TGTGCCAGCAGTCCCTGGGGGCAGGGGTGGTATGGCTACACTTTC.

V is TRBV10-3 and J is TRBJ1-5; TRBD1 matches at 9 bases. Losses at the gene ends were 3 bases for V and 2 bases for J; bases not matched to a gene: 11. From germline, CDR1 is ENHRY and CDR2 SYGVKD. CDR3 length: 18 residues. CDR3 nucleotides: TGTGCCATCAGTGACACCGGGACAGGGTCTTCCGGCAATCAGCCCCAGCATTTT. Translating it yields CAISDTGTGSSGNQPQHF.

The V call is TRBV4-3, the J call TRBJ2-3; D perhaps matches TRBD2 (6 bases). From germline, CDR1 is LGHNA and CDR2 YSLEER. The CDR3 contains 15 residues. Trimming stripped 1 base from V and 8 bases from J, with 16 bases between. CDR3 sequence (DNA): TGCGCCAGCAGCCAAGGGGCTAGCGTGGGAGTTACGCAGTATTTT. It yields the protein CASSQGASVGVTQYF.

This sequence joins TRBV11-3 and TRBJ2-2, with 7 bases matching TRBD1. The CDR3 extends over 15 amino acids. Germline loops: CDR1 SGHNT, CDR2 YENEEA. J gave up 7 bases and V 5 bases, and 10 bases lay outside the gene matches. CDR3 in amino acids: CASSPGGQDVGELFF. The CDR3 DNA reads TGTGCCAGCAGCCCAGGTGGACAGGATGTCGGGGAGCTGTTTTTT.

J is TRBJ1-2 and V is TRBV19, with D tentatively TRBD1 (6 bases). The CDR3 consists of 13 residues. Trimming stripped 5 bases from V and 6 bases from J, with 13 bases between. CDR1 is LNHDA, CDR2 SQIVND, per germline (reference sequence). The CDR3, as DNA: TGTGCCAGTAGTGGCACAGGGTGGCATGGCTACACCTTC. Translating gives CASSGTGWHGYTF.

This chain joins TRBV4-1 and TRBJ2-7; D remains ambiguous. Trimming shortened V by 3 bases and J by 7 bases, and 7 bases separated the two germline ends. Germline CDR1 reads MGHRA; CDR2 reads YSYEKL. The CDR3 spans 11 residues. The CDR3 DNA is TGCGCCAGCAGCCACTATTTGGAGCAGTACTTC. Translation gives CASSHYLEQYF.

The sample holds one count of this clone. V usage is TRBV5-1 and J usage is TRBJ1-6; maybe TRBD1 (5 bases). Germline lookup yields CDR1 SGHRS and CDR2 YFSETQ. This CDR3 comprises 17 residues. The V end lost 0 bases, the J end lost 6 bases, and 16 bases lay between the germline ends. The CDR3 loop is CASSLGGWRGGNSPLHF. DNA of the CDR3: TGCGCCAGCAGCTTGGGGGGTTGGAGGGGTGGTAATTCACCCCTCCACTTT.

The genes are TRBV29-1 and TRBJ2-7, with TRBD1 identical over 10 bases. This CDR3 is built from 13 residues. V trimming: 7 bases; J trimming: 3 bases; junction bases outside the gene matches: 6. Germline CDR1 and CDR2: SQVTM and ANQGSEA. This CDR3 is CSGSGQGGYEQYF. As DNA, the CDR3 is TGCAGCGGATCAGGACAGGGGGGCTACGAGCAGTACTTC.

The chain carries TRBV4-3 and TRBJ2-3; 9 nucleotides agree with TRBD2. V lost 4 bases, J lost 3 bases, and 2 bases stayed unmatched. CDR1 LGHNA and CDR2 YSLEER come from the germline V gene. The CDR3 covers 14 residues. The CDR3 DNA sequence: TGCGCCAGCAGCCCGGGACTAGCAACAGATACGCAGTATTTT. It translates to CASSPGLATDTQYF.

The chain joins TRBV30 to TRBJ1-3; TRBD1 aligns across 8 bases. From germline, CDR1 is GTSNPN and CDR2 SVGIG (reference sequence). The J segment lost 0 bases and the V segment lost 3 bases, leaving 16 bases of the junction unmatched. The CDR3 is 19 residues long. CDR3 residues: CAWRGPAGGQWGSGNTIYF. The CDR3 region has the DNA TGTGCCTGGAGGGGCCCCGCAGGGGGCCAGTGGGGCTCTGGAAACACCATATATTTT.